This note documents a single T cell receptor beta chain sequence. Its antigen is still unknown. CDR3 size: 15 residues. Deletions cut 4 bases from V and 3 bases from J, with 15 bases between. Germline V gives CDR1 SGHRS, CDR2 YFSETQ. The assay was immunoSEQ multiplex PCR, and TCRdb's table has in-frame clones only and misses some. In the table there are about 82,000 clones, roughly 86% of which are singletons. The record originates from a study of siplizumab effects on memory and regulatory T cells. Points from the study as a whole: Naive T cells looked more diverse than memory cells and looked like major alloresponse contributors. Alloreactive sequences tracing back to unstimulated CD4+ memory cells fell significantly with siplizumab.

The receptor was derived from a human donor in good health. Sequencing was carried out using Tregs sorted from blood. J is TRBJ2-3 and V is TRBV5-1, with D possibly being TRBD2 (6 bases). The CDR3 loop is CASSKGTFGTDTQYF. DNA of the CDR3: TGCGCCAGCAGCAAAGGGACTTTCGGGACAGATACGCAGTATTTT.